This T cell receptor beta chain stems from a study of cytomegalovirus exposure and HLA in healthy donors. The CDR3 length is 12 residues. CDR1 is SGHNT, CDR2 YYREEE, per germline (reference sequence). V was trimmed by 4 bases and J by 7 bases, leaving 11 bases between them. It was with 60 Vbeta and 13 Jbeta primers that the PCR ran. The assay was immunoSEQ multiplex PCR, and TCRdb's table has in-frame clones only and misses some. The sample shows 150,000 to 200,000 clones, about 88% of them seen only once. The sequencing input was PBMCs. V gene TRBV5-4 combines with J gene TRBJ1-1, with D maybe TRBD1 (5 bases). The receptor comes from a woman aged 18-29 years in good health and CMV-seronegative. The CDR3, as DNA: TGTGCCAGCAGCAAGGCAGGGTATGAAGCTTTCTTT. The encoded protein is CASSKAGYEAFF.